Shown below are 5 T cell receptor beta chains from a single sample sequenced in a study of blood T cell repertoires in COVID-19. The data were produced by immunoSEQ multiplex PCR, yet TCRdb's version contains in-frame clones alone and is incomplete. The sample records tens of thousands of clones, around nine tenths being singletons. The sample taken for sequencing was peripheral blood. The receptors originated from a man aged 45-60 years with COVID-19, enrolled during active disease.

This chain connects TRBV19 to TRBJ2-7, with TRBD2 matching over 10 bases. The CDR3 is 15 residues long. In germline, CDR1 is LNHDA, CDR2 SQIVND (reference sequence). With V trimmed by 3 bases and J by 3 bases, 5 bases remained unmatched. The CDR3 sequence: CASSMIAGGDYEQYF. In DNA form, the CDR3 reads TGTGCCAGTAGTATGATAGCGGGAGGAGACTACGAGCAGTACTTC.

This clone appeared a single time. J is TRBJ2-2 and V is TRBV9; TRBD2 matches at 9 bases. CDR3 length equals 17 residues. V gave up 0 bases and J gave up 6 bases; unmatched junction bases: 9. Germline CDR1 SGDLS, CDR2 YYNGEE. In DNA, the CDR3 is TGTGCCAGCAGCGTAGCTGGTAGCGGGAGTGTGCCCGGGGAGCTGTTTTTT. Its translation is CASSVAGSGSVPGELFF.

The V and J genes are TRBV19 and TRBJ1-1, with D maybe TRBD1 (5 bases). This CDR3 comprises 14 residues. Looked up from germline, CDR1 is LNHDA and CDR2 is SQIVND (reference sequence). Trimming removed 4 bases from V and 4 bases from J, with 13 bases in between. CDR3 residues: CASSTARGGTEAFF. The CDR3 region has the DNA TGTGCCAGTAGTACGGCTCGGGGGGGCACTGAAGCTTTCTTT.

A single count supports this clone. The chain joins TRBV5-1 to TRBJ2-1, with D tentatively TRBD2 (7 bases). The CDR3 is made up of 16 amino acids. Trimming pared 1 base from V and 9 bases from J, leaving 20 bases between. Germline loops: CDR1 SGHRS, CDR2 YFSETQ. CDR3 coding DNA: TGCGCCAGCAGCTTGATCGCGGGAGTGGGCAGGGGTGAGCAGTTCTTC. Amino acids: CASSLIAGVGRGEQFF.

This rearrangement joins TRBV7-2 to TRBJ2-7, with 7 nucleotides matching TRBD1. V dropped 5 bases and J dropped 2; count of bases not matched to a gene: 6. Germline V lookup: CDR1 SGHTA, CDR2 FQGNSA. The CDR3 spans 14 residues. CDR3 protein: CASSVQGQAYEQYF. CDR3 coding DNA: TGTGCCAGCAGCGTCCAAGGACAGGCCTACGAGCAGTACTTC.